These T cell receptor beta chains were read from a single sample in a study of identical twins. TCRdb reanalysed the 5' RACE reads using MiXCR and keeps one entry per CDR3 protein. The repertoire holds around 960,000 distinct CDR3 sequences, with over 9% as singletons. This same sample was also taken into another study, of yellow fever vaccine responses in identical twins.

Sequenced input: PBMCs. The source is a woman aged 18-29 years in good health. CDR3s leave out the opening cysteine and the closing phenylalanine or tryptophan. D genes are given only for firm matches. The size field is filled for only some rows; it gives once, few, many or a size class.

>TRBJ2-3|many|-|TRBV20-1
SARTTRLSYTDTQY
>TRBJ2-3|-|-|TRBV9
ASSVRGSLTSTDTQY
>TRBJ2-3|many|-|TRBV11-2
ASSLDPPGHRSTDTQY
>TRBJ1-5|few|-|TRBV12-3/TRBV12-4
ASTLGAQPQH
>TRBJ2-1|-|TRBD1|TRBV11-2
ASSLDLGQNEQF
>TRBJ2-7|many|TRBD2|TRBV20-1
SLAGPGDEQY
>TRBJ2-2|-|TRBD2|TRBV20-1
STSGGAAGELF
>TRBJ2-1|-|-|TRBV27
ASSGGRGKGNEQF
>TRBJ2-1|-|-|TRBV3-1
ASSQAGLTVSYNEQF
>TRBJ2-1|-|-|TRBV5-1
ASSPQTGISSEQF
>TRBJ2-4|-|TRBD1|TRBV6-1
ASSARTGGWGAKNIQY
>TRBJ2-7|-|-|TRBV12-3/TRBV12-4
ASSPPGSDSIQY
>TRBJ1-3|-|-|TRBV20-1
GQASGNTIY
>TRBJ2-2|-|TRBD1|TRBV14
ASSQLTRQGPGELF
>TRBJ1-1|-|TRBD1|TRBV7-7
ASSPTWTGGRGAF
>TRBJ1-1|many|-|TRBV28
ASSSQRLAGVTEAF
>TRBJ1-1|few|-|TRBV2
ASSPPGLEAF
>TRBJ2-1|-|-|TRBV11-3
ASSLTQGRSNEQF
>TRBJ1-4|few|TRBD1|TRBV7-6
ASSQDRGDEKLF
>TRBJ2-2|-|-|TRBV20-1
SAITLAANTGELF
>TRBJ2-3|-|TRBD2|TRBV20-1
SAISGRGGDTQY
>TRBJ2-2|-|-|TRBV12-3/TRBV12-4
ASSLSSVGTGELF
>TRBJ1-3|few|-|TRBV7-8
ASSPKGVEKGNTIY
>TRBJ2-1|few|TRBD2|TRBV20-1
SAQTLAGGDNEQF
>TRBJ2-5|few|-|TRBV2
ASRGLGGETQY
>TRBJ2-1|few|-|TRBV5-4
ASSLVGDPYNEQF
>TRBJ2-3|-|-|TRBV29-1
SVDSESTDTQY
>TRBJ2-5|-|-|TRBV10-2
ASSEWAPGETQY
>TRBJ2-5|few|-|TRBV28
ASTREGPWETQY
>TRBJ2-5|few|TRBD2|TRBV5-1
ASSSPRGGPPQETQY
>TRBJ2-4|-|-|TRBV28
ASSFGYGGLTKNIQY
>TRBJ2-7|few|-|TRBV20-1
SASTGTFSYEQY
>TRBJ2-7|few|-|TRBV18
ASSPDFTSYEQY